The following is a TCR beta chain sequence with its context. Its specificity is not known. Germline values: CDR1 LNHDA, CDR2 SQIVND (reference sequence). With 3 bases removed from V and 5 bases from J, the gap between germline ends came to 11 bases. The CDR3 is 14 amino acids. The data belong to a study of cytomegalovirus exposure and HLA in healthy donors. Broader study findings: In all likelihood, a cluster of highly shared sequence variants was a sequencing artifact.

PCR used 60 Vbeta primers and 13 Jbeta primers. Clones were read by immunoSEQ multiplex PCR, and TCRdb kept only the in-frame ones, dropping some. The sample records around 130,000 clones, approximately 80% being singletons. The source material was PBMCs. The receptor comes from a man younger than 35 in good health and CMV-seropositive. The rearrangement links TRBV19 to TRBJ2-1, with D possibly being TRBD2 (5 bases). The CDR3 DNA reads as TGTGCCAGTAGTATGTCACTAGACGACAATGAGCAGTTCTTC. It yields the protein CASSMSLDDNEQFF.